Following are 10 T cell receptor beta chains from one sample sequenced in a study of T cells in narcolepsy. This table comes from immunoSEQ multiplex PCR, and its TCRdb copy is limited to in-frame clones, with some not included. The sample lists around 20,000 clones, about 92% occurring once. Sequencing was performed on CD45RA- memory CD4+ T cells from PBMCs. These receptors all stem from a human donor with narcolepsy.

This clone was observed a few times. DNA for the CDR3: TGTGCCAGCAGCCCAGGGACAGGGGCGTACACCATATATTTT. It codes for CASSPGTGAYTIYF. The J gene is TRBJ1-3, the V gene TRBV7-9; 10 nucleotides agree with TRBD1. The germline V gene has CDR1 SEHNR and CDR2 FQNEAQ (reference sequence). V trimming: 5 bases; J trimming: 8 bases; junction bases outside the gene matches: 6. This CDR3 is 14 amino acids long.

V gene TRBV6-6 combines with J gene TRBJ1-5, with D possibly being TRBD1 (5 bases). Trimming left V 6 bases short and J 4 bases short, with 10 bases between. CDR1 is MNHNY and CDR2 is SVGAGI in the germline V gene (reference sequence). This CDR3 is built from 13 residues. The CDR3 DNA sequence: TGTGCCAGCAGCCCGGGACGGAATCAGCCCCAGCATTTT. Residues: CASSPGRNQPQHF.

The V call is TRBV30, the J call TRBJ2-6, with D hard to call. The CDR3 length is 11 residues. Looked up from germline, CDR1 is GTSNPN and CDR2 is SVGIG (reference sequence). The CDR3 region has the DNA TGTACGGTCTCTGGGGCCAACGTCCTGACTTTC. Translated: CTVSGANVLTF.

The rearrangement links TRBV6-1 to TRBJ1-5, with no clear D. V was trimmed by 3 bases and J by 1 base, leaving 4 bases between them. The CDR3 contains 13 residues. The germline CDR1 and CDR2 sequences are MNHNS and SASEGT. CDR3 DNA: TGTGCCAGCAGTGAGGAGAGCAATCAGCCCCAGCATTTT. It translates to CASSEESNQPQHF.

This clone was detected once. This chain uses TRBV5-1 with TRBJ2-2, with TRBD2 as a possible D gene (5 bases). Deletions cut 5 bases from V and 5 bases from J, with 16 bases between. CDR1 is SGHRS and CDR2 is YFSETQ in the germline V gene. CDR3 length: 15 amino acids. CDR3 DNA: TGCGCCAGCAGACTAGGATTTGAGGAGACCGGGGAGCTGTTTTTT. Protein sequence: CASRLGFEETGELFF. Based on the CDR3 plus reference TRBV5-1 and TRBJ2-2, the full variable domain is KAGVTQTPRYLIKTRGQQVTLSCSPISGHRSVSWYQQTPGQGLQFLFEYFSETQRNKGNFPGRFSGRQFSNSRSEMNVSTLELGDSALYLCASRLGFEETGELFFGEGSRLTVL.

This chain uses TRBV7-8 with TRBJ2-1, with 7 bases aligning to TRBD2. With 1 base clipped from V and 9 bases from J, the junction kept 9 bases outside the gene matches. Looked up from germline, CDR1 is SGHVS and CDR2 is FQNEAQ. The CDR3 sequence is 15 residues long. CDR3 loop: CASSLVAGAVREQFF. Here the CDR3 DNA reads TGTGCCAGCAGCTTAGTGGCGGGAGCTGTCCGTGAGCAGTTCTTC.

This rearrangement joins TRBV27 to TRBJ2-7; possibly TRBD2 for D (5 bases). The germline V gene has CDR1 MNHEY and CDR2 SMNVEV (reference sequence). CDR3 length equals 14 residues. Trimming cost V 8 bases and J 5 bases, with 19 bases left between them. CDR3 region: CASYDGRGRNEQYF. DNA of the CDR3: TGTGCCAGCTACGATGGGAGAGGCAGGAACGAGCAGTACTTC.

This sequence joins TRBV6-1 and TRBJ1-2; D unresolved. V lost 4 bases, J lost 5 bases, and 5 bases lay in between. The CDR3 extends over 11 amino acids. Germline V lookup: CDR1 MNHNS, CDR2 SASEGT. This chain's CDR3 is CASSGGYGYTF. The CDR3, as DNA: TGTGCCAGCAGTGGTGGTTATGGCTACACCTTC.

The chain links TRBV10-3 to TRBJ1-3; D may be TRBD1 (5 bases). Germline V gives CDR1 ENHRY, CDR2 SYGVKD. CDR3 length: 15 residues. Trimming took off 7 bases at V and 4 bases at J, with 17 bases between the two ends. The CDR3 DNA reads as TGTGCCATCAAGGGGCAGGCCGGTGGAGGAAACACCATATATTTT. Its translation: CAIKGQAGGGNTIYF.

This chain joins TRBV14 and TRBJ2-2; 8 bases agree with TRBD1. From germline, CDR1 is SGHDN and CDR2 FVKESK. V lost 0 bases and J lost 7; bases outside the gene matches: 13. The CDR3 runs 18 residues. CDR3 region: CASSQDTPGQGTVGELFF. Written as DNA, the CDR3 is TGTGCCAGCAGCCAAGATACTCCAGGACAGGGAACAGTCGGGGAGCTGTTTTTT.